Listed here is a single T cell receptor (beta chain). These data belong to a study of blood T cell repertoires in COVID-19. Study information: COVID-19 samples collected from the United States, Italy and Spain covered acute and convalescent phases.

Clones were read by immunoSEQ multiplex PCR, and TCRdb kept only the in-frame ones, dropping some. The data hold over 200,000 clones, with 90% observed a single time. Living in roughly 25 US areas, the participants were between roughly 18 and 95 years of age. Germline V gene data show CDR1 as KGHSH and CDR2 as LQKENI. The CDR3 covers 15 residues. V lost 6 bases to trimming and J lost 0 bases; unmatched junction nucleotides: 2. What was sequenced was PBMCs or T cells enriched from blood (not recorded which). The clonotype was recovered from a man younger than 40 who had recovered from COVID-19. The rearrangement uses TRBV18 and TRBJ1-6; 7 positions match TRBD1. CDR3 region: CASSRDSSYNSPLHF. The CDR3 DNA reads TGTGCCAGCTCGAGGGACAGCTCCTATAATTCACCCCTCCACTTT.